This T cell receptor beta chain came from a study of blood T cells in healthy people across ages. A second PCR, run for roughly 7 to 11 cycles, used a sample-barcoded 5' primer plus a J-beta primer mix. In TCRdb, the 5' RACE reads were re-called with MiXCR into one record per CDR3 protein. Of 1,800,000 or so distinct CDR3 sequences listed, about 39% are singletons. This clonotype has a handful of counts. CDR1 and CDR2 from the germline V gene are SEHNR and FQNEAQ (reference sequence). V shed 4 bases, J shed 7 bases, and the junction held 4 bases outside the gene matches. This CDR3 is 14 amino acids long.

This sequence originates from a human donor in good health. The chain uses TRBV7-9 and TRBJ2-1; 10 bases fit TRBD1. The material sequenced was blood. The DNA of the CDR3 is TGTGCCAGCAGCTGGGGACAGGGGAGTAATGAGCAGTTCTTC. This codes for CASSWGQGSNEQFF.